This paragraph reports one T cell receptor beta chain. The data were taken from a study of blood T cell repertoires in COVID-19. As for the study in general: Sources were T cells, B-cell-depleted T cells, or PBMCs; the material itself was cDNA or gDNA.

The Seattle site enrolled patients during active infection and followed them longitudinally. As originally analysed: Counts of nucleated cells, estimated from reference gene primer amplification, were obtained. Here immunoSEQ multiplex PCR was the method, and the copy in TCRdb shows in-frame clones only, minus some. V and J calls plus clone size are reproduced from that table; the DNA served to infer D and trimming. The table records some 260,000 clones, about 91% of them present only once. This CDR3 is built from 14 residues. CDR1 and CDR2 from the germline V gene are SGHRS and YFSETQ. V shed 4 bases and J 4 bases; nucleotides not matched to a gene: 4.

Sequenced input: peripheral blood. The TCR comes from a woman in her twenties or thirties with COVID-19, enrolled during active disease. The chain carries TRBV5-1 and TRBJ1-2; 10 bases line up with TRBD1. The CDR3 DNA is TGCGCCAGCAGCAGGGGACAGGGGCCCTATGGCTACACCTTC. Its translation is CASSRGQGPYGYTF.